Below, 5 T cell receptor beta chains from the same sample are listed, as sequenced in a study of T cell changes during pregnancy in multiple sclerosis. The method was immunoSEQ multiplex PCR; TCRdb's version includes in-frame clones alone and lacks a portion of them. Among under 70,000 clones, 80% to 95% were seen once, and the ten largest hold around 2%. Sequenced material: peripheral blood, taken in the third trimester of pregnancy. These receptor sequences come from a female donor in good health, enrolled as a control in a pregnancy study.

This chain connects TRBV19 to TRBJ1-6; possibly TRBD1 for D (6 bases). Deletions cut 7 bases from V and 5 bases from J, with 18 bases between. The CDR3 has 16 amino acids. Germline loops: CDR1 LNHDA, CDR2 SQIVND (reference sequence). The CDR3 nucleotides read TGTGCCAGTACCGAACAGGGTTTGAGGAATAATTCACCCCTCCACTTT. This sequence encodes CASTEQGLRNNSPLHF.

The rearrangement links TRBV18 to TRBJ2-3; D is unclear. CDR1 is KGHSH and CDR2 is LQKENI in the germline V gene. This CDR3 is 17 amino acids long. V was trimmed by 3 bases and J by 0 bases, leaving 16 bases between them. The CDR3 DNA reads as TGTGCCAGCTCACCTCTTACGGGTGGGTTTAGCACAGATACGCAGTATTTT. Protein product: CASSPLTGGFSTDTQYF.

V and J are TRBV19 and TRBJ2-7; 7 bases are a match to TRBD1. Germline CDR1 reads LNHDA; CDR2 reads SQIVND (reference sequence). This CDR3 has 12 residues. V lost 8 bases to trimming and J lost 5 bases; unmatched junction nucleotides: 6. The DNA of the CDR3 is TGTGCCAGTCGGACAGGATCGAACGAGCAGTACTTC. Protein product: CASRTGSNEQYF.

This sequence joins TRBV28 and TRBJ2-7; a weak D match, TRBD2 (5 bases). The CDR3 is made up of 16 amino acids. Germline loops: CDR1 MDHEN, CDR2 SYDVKM. Trimming cost V 4 bases and J 4 bases, with 20 bases left between them. The CDR3 region has the DNA TGTGCCAGCAGTTCTTCCGGGCCTCCCACGGGATACGAGCAGTACTTC. Protein sequence: CASSSSGPPTGYEQYF.

The V gene is TRBV4-3, the J gene TRBJ2-7, with no clear D. CDR1 is LGHNA, CDR2 YSLEER, per germline. This CDR3 has 13 residues. Trimming removed 1 base from V and 3 bases from J, with 7 bases in between. CDR3 residues: CASSQVPGYEQYF. DNA for the CDR3: TGCGCCAGCAGCCAAGTTCCCGGCTACGAGCAGTACTTC.